These 30 T cell receptor beta chains came from one sample sequenced in a study of blood T cell repertoires in COVID-19. Clones were sequenced by immunoSEQ multiplex PCR, and TCRdb holds only the in-frame ones, with some missing. This table holds around 200,000 clones, roughly 80% found once. The material sequenced was peripheral blood. Receptors originate from a woman aged 35 to 49 with active or convalescent COVID-19.

This chain connects TRBV5-1 to TRBJ1-2, with 9 bases fitting TRBD1. The germline V gene encodes CDR1 SGHRS and CDR2 YFSETQ. CDR3 length: 16 amino acids. Trimming removed 0 bases from V and 5 bases from J; junction bases left unmatched: 8. CDR3 DNA: TGCGCCAGCAGCTTGGAAGTCGGCGGGACAGGGTATGGCTACACCTTC. Translated: CASSLEVGGTGYGYTF.

J is TRBJ2-1 and V is TRBV6-5, with D hard to call. Germline V gene lookup returns CDR1 MNHEY and CDR2 SVGAGI. This CDR3 is built from 12 residues. V was pared by 6 bases and J by 5 bases, with 8 bases between. The CDR3: CASSRRDNEQFF. The CDR3 DNA reads TGTGCCAGCAGCAGACGGGACAATGAGCAGTTCTTC.

The chain employs TRBV24-1 and TRBJ1-5; TRBD1 agrees at 11 bases. From germline, CDR1 is KGHDR and CDR2 SFDVKD. This CDR3 is 16 amino acids long. The V gene end was trimmed by 3 bases and the J gene end by 3 bases; junction bases not matched to a gene: 3. CDR3 loop: CATSDTDRGLNQPQHF. In nucleotides, the CDR3 is TGTGCCACCAGTGATACGGACAGGGGGCTCAATCAGCCCCAGCATTTT.

With regard to this clone: Additional DNA sequences in this sample encode the identical CDR3. This chain connects TRBV7-2 to TRBJ2-5, with 11 nucleotides matching TRBD2. With 4 bases clipped from V and 2 bases from J, the junction kept 3 bases outside the gene matches. CDR3 length: 15 amino acids. CDR1 and CDR2 (germline): SGHTA, FQGNSA. CDR3 DNA sequence: TGTGCCAGCAGCTCGACTAGCGGGGTACAAGAGACCCAGTACTTC. The encoded protein is CASSSTSGVQETQYF.

This chain uses TRBV4-1 with TRBJ1-2; D ambiguous. The CDR3 is 14 amino acids. V was trimmed by 0 bases and J by 4 bases, leaving 9 bases between them. Germline V lookup: CDR1 MGHRA, CDR2 YSYEKL. CDR3 in amino acids: CASSQEDGFYGYTF. CDR3 in DNA: TGCGCCAGCAGCCAAGAAGACGGGTTCTATGGCTACACCTTC.

CDR3 nucleotides: TGTGCCATCAGTCCGGGGACCGGGGAGCTGTTTTTT. Its translation: CAISPGTGELFF. V usage is TRBV10-3 and J usage is TRBJ2-2; possible D gene TRBD2, 5 bases. Trimming removed 5 bases at V and 5 bases at J, with 6 bases between. The CDR3 has 12 amino acids. Germline CDR1 reads ENHRY; CDR2 reads SYGVKD.

This clone was observed a handful of times. The chain combines TRBV19 with TRBJ1-1; D uncertain. The germline gives CDR1 LNHDA, CDR2 SQIVND (reference sequence). The CDR3 is 13 amino acids. Trimming pared 5 bases from V and 5 bases from J, leaving 12 bases between. The CDR3 coding sequence is TGTGCCAGTAGTGGGCAGTCGGGGACTGAAGCTTTCTTT. As protein: CASSGQSGTEAFF.

The chain recombines TRBV5-8 with TRBJ1-1, with 7 positions matching TRBD1. The CDR3 has 14 amino acids. The ends lost 4 bases at V and 1 base at J; junction bases unmatched: 4. Germline CDR1 SGHTS, CDR2 YDEGEE. The CDR3 DNA follows: TGTGCCAGCAGCCCGGGACAGTGGAACACTGAAGCTTTCTTT. This gives the protein CASSPGQWNTEAFF.

The chain combines TRBV6-5 with TRBJ1-2, with D possibly being TRBD1 (5 bases). This CDR3 is 12 amino acids long. The germline V gene has CDR1 MNHEY and CDR2 SVGAGI. The V and J ends lost 5 bases and 4 bases respectively, with 8 bases between them. Here the CDR3 DNA reads TGTGCCAGCAGTAGTCAGGGCTATGGCTACACCTTC. This codes for CASSSQGYGYTF.

This clone was recorded only once. J is TRBJ1-1 and V is TRBV13, with D hard to call. Trimming stripped 1 base from V and 0 bases from J, with 6 bases between. The CDR3 runs to 14 residues. Per the germline V gene, CDR1 is PRHDT and CDR2 is FYEKMQ (reference sequence). The chain's CDR3 is CASSLVGMNTEAFF. CDR3 nucleotide sequence: TGTGCCAGCAGCTTAGTCGGTATGAACACTGAAGCTTTCTTT.

This chain joins TRBV24-1 and TRBJ2-3; TRBD2 is a possible D gene (6 bases). CDR1 and CDR2 (germline): KGHDR, SFDVKD. The CDR3 is 13 amino acids. Trimming stripped 6 bases from V and 0 bases from J, with 6 bases between. CDR3 nucleotide sequence: TGTGCCACCAGTAGCGGGAGCACAGATACGCAGTATTTT. Protein product: CATSSGSTDTQYF.

The chain uses TRBV5-1 and TRBJ2-3; no definite D call. Per germline, CDR1 SGHRS and CDR2 YFSETQ. The CDR3 is 13 residues long. The ends were cut back, 4 bases at V and 6 bases at J, with 12 bases in the middle. In nucleotides, the CDR3 is TGCGCCAGCAGCCCCGGAGTTGAGGATACGCAGTATTTT. This sequence encodes CASSPGVEDTQYF.

In the case of this clone: This CDR3 is also generated by other DNA sequences in the sample. V and J are TRBV30 and TRBJ1-2; D gene unclear. V was shortened by 0 bases and J by 2 bases, with 4 bases between the two germline ends. Germline V gives CDR1 GTSNPN, CDR2 SVGIG (reference sequence). This CDR3 comprises 12 residues. The CDR3 is CAWSVQNYGYTF. CDR3 sequence (DNA): TGTGCCTGGAGTGTACAGAACTATGGCTACACCTTC. The full variable domain, completed using reference TRBV30 and TRBJ1-2, is SQTIHQWPATLVQPVGSPLSLECTVEGTSNPNLYWYRQAAGRGLQLLFYSVGIGQISSEVPQNLSASRPQDRQFILSSKKLLLSDSGFYLCAWSVQNYGYTFGSGTRLTVV.

This clone turned up a few times. The V and J genes are TRBV5-1 and TRBJ2-3; 8 positions agree with TRBD2. The germline V gene encodes CDR1 SGHRS and CDR2 YFSETQ. This CDR3 is 15 amino acids long. J gave up 5 bases and V 1 base, and 6 bases lay outside the gene matches. The CDR3 spells CASSLTSGSLDTQYF. CDR3 nucleotide sequence: TGCGCCAGCAGCTTGACCAGCGGGAGTTTAGATACGCAGTATTTT.

This chain uses TRBV30 with TRBJ2-2; the match to TRBD2 covers 9 bases. CDR1 is GTSNPN and CDR2 is SVGIG in the germline V gene (reference sequence). The CDR3 runs 17 residues. The V gene end was trimmed by 1 base and the J gene end by 6 bases; junction bases not matched to a gene: 12. CDR3 DNA: TGTGCCTGGAGTGCTATTAGCGGGAGAAAGAGGGCCGGGGAGCTGTTTTTT. Amino acid sequence: CAWSAISGRKRAGELFF.

This chain uses TRBV3-1 (or the pseudogene TRBV3-2) with TRBJ2-5; a possible D gene is TRBD1 (6 bases). Germline-derived CDR1 and CDR2 are LGHDT and YNNKEL (reference sequence). V was pared by 0 bases and J by 4 bases, with 15 bases between. The CDR3 runs 16 residues. As DNA, the CDR3 is TGTGCCAGCAGCCAAGAGGGGGCTAGACTATCAGAGACCCAGTACTTC. It yields the protein CASSQEGARLSETQYF.

This chain joins TRBV7-9 and TRBJ2-4; 10 positions agree with TRBD1. The CDR3 consists of 15 residues. Germline V lookup: CDR1 SEHNR, CDR2 FQNEAQ (reference sequence). Unmatched junction bases numbered 2, after V lost 6 bases and J lost 0 bases. The DNA of the CDR3 is TGTGCCAGCAGGGGACAGGGGTCAGCCAAAAACATTCAGTACTTC. Translating gives CASRGQGSAKNIQYF.

J is TRBJ2-2 and V is TRBV5-6; no reliable D call. CDR1 and CDR2 (germline): SGHDT, YYEEEE. This CDR3 is 16 amino acids long. Trimming removed 6 bases at V and 1 base at J, with 16 bases between. Here the CDR3 reads CASTPVSSGNTGELFF. The CDR3 nucleotides read TGTGCCAGCACCCCGGTGAGTTCCGGGAACACCGGGGAGCTGTTTTTT.

The chain employs TRBV7-2 and TRBJ2-7, with 14 nucleotides matching TRBD2. The CDR3 is made up of 14 amino acids. CDR1 SGHTA and CDR2 FQGNSA come from the germline V gene. Unmatched junction bases numbered 8, after V lost 6 bases and J lost 10 bases. CDR3 amino acids: CASRDYGTSGRQYF. Written as DNA, the CDR3 is TGTGCCAGCAGGGATTACGGGACTAGCGGGAGACAGTACTTC.

There are a few counts of this clone. V and J are TRBV2 and TRBJ1-1; D remains unclear. CDR1 and CDR2 from the germline V gene are SNHLY and FYNNEI. With 2 bases removed from V and 10 bases from J, the gap between germline ends came to 14 bases. The length of the CDR3 is 13 residues. CDR3 loop: CASSEQAASGAFF. DNA of the CDR3: TGTGCCAGCAGTGAACAGGCTGCATCTGGAGCTTTCTTT.

The chain employs TRBV5-1 and TRBJ2-1; D perhaps matches TRBD1 (5 bases). V lost 4 bases and J 4 bases, leaving 9 bases between the germline ends. The CDR3 consists of 13 residues. Germline CDR1 and CDR2: SGHRS and YFSETQ. CDR3 in amino acids: CASSPQGYNEQFF. In DNA, the CDR3 is TGCGCCAGCAGCCCGCAGGGTTACAATGAGCAGTTCTTC.

The CDR3 region is CSVEGPGLAGPDGSYEQYF. CDR3 nucleotides: TGCAGCGTTGAAGGTCCGGGACTAGCGGGCCCGGACGGCTCCTACGAGCAGTACTTC. The chain links TRBV29-1 to TRBJ2-7, with 12 bases matching TRBD2. V was pared by 1 base and J by 0 bases, with 13 bases of the junction left unmatched. CDR3 length: 19 amino acids. Germline V gives CDR1 SQVTM, CDR2 ANQGSEA.

The V call is TRBV11-2, the J call TRBJ2-1, with a weak D call TRBD2 (5 bases). This CDR3 region has 12 residues. V was trimmed by 1 base and J by 10 bases, leaving 8 bases between them. Germline values: CDR1 SGHAT, CDR2 FQNNGV. This CDR3 is CASSLAGLEQFF. The CDR3 DNA reads TGTGCCAGCAGCTTAGCCGGACTGGAGCAGTTCTTC.

The rearrangement uses TRBV10-3 and TRBJ1-5; 9 bases are a match to TRBD1. This CDR3 spans 16 amino acids. V trimming: 6 bases; J trimming: 5 bases; junction bases outside the gene matches: 11. Germline V gene sequence: CDR1 ENHRY, CDR2 SYGVKD. CDR3 DNA sequence: TGTGCCATCAGCGACTCCGGGACAGGGAACCATCAGCCCCAGCATTTT. Translated, it gives CAISDSGTGNHQPQHF.

The chain is built from TRBV19 and TRBJ2-5; the match to TRBD2 covers 8 bases. The CDR3 extends over 16 amino acids. V shed 6 bases, J shed 5 bases, and the junction held 14 bases outside the gene matches. CDR1 and CDR2 from the germline V gene are LNHDA and SQIVND (reference sequence). CDR3 DNA: TGTGCCAGTAGCAGAGGCATCGCGGGGGGCTATGAGACCCAGTACTTC. It yields the protein CASSRGIAGGYETQYF.

This chain uses TRBV6-1 with TRBJ2-3; D possibly corresponds to TRBD2 (5 bases). The CDR3 is 14 amino acids. The V end lost 0 bases, the J end lost 3 bases, and 7 bases lay between the germline ends. Germline V gives CDR1 MNHNS, CDR2 SASEGT. CDR3 sequence (DNA): TGTGCCAGCAGTGAAGCGCGCGGGACAGATACGCAGTATTTT. Amino acids: CASSEARGTDTQYF.

DNA of the CDR3: TGTGCCAGCAGCTCCCCGGGACAGTTCTACAATGAGCAGTTCTTC. It encodes CASSSPGQFYNEQFF. This sequence joins TRBV11-2 and TRBJ2-1, with TRBD1 identical over 7 bases. The CDR3 runs 15 residues. CDR1 is SGHAT and CDR2 is FQNNGV in the germline V gene. With V trimmed by 4 bases and J by 3 bases, 6 bases remained unmatched. The whole variable domain, filled in from reference TRBV11-2 and TRBJ2-1, reads EAGVAQSPRYKIIEKRQSVAFWCNPISGHATLYWYQQILGQGPKLLIQFQNNGVVDDSQLPKDRFSAERLKGVDSTLKIQPAKLEDSAVYLCASSSPGQFYNEQFFGPGTRLTVL.

This rearrangement joins TRBV2 to TRBJ1-1, with TRBD1 as a possible D gene (6 bases). V lost 8 bases to trimming and J lost 1 base, with 11 bases between them. This CDR3 spans 13 amino acids. Germline V gene sequence: CDR1 SNHLY, CDR2 FYNNEI. The CDR3 DNA follows: TGTGCCAGCGGGACACAGCAGAACACTGAAGCTTTCTTT. Its translation is CASGTQQNTEAFF.

V is TRBV19 and J is TRBJ2-5; 7 bases fit TRBD2. This CDR3 has 13 residues. Germline CDR1 reads LNHDA; CDR2 reads SQIVND (reference sequence). V lost 7 bases to trimming and J lost 2 bases; unmatched junction nucleotides: 4. The CDR3 DNA follows: TGTGCCAGTAAGCGCGGGGGACAAGAGACCCAGTACTTC. This codes for CASKRGGQETQYF.

The chain recombines TRBV7-3 with TRBJ2-1; a possible D gene is TRBD2 (6 bases). CDR1 is SGHTA and CDR2 is FQGTGA in the germline V gene. Trimming removed 2 bases from V and 0 bases from J, with 8 bases in between. This CDR3 is built from 15 residues. The CDR3 region is CASSLETSSYNEQFF. The CDR3 DNA reads TGTGCCAGCAGCTTAGAGACTAGCTCCTACAATGAGCAGTTCTTC.